This entry is about one T cell receptor (beta chain). Treatment reported: oral pan-JAK inhibitor, 5-10 mg twice daily. cDNA reverse transcribed from extracted RNA served as the sequencing template. The repertoire was sequenced with immunoSEQ multiplex PCR; TCRdb's copy has only in-frame clones and lacks some. The table has under 95,000 clones, 70% to 80% seen once; the top ten hold roughly a sixth. The length of the CDR3 is 16 residues. Germline V gene lookup returns CDR1 SGHRS and CDR2 YFSETQ. V was cut by 1 base and J by 3 bases, with 16 bases left in between. This sample was taken from a study of CD8+ T cells in alopecia areata.

This chain joins TRBV5-1 and TRBJ1-1, with D perhaps matching TRBD1 (6 bases). This TCR was recovered from a human donor with alopecia areata. The sample was CD8+ T cells sorted from blood, taken at week 44, from a patient treated with tofacitinib. The CDR3 protein is CASSLSWGGSDTEAFF. CDR3 DNA sequence: TGCGCCAGCAGCTTGTCTTGGGGGGGCAGCGACACTGAAGCTTTCTTT.